The 2 T cell receptor beta chains given below trace back to one sample, sequenced in a study of read filtering for tumor transcriptome and immune sequencing. From roughly 390 ng of RNA, a library with molecular barcoded alpha/delta and beta/gamma adaptors was made. TCRdb reanalysed the reads using MiXCR and keeps one entry per CDR3 protein. The sample lists around 50,000 distinct CDR3 sequences; 20% to 25% were seen once. Sequencing input: a population of CD138-negative cells sorted from bone marrow. Source of these receptors: a donor aged 40 or over with multiple myeloma.

This clonotype was seen ten or more times. This chain connects TRBV12-3 or TRBV12-4 to TRBJ2-3; 12 bases align to TRBD2. The trim removed 4 bases at V and 3 bases at J, leaving 5 bases unmatched. The CDR3 is 16 residues long. CDR3 region: CASSYLAGGPTDTQYF. The DNA for the CDR3 is TGTGCCAGCAGTTACCTAGCGGGGGGGCCTACAGATACGCAGTATTTT.

The gene calls are TRBV28 and TRBJ1-2; D gene unclear. Between the trimmed V and J ends, which lost 3 bases and 8 bases, there was a span of 16 bases. The CDR3 loop spans 14 amino acids. Germline CDR1 MDHEN, CDR2 SYDVKM. CDR3 amino acids: CASSLRGSVSGYTF. The CDR3, as DNA: TGTGCCAGCAGTTTGAGAGGATCGGTGAGCGGCTACACCTTC.